Listed below are T cell receptor beta chains from one sample, sequenced in a study of T cells in Graves' hyperthyroidism and ophthalmopathy. Each CDR3 protein is one row after TCRdb ran MiXCR on the multiplex PCR reads. The sample has approximately 700,000 distinct CDR3 sequences; about 45% are singletons. The sample was peripheral blood or thyroid tissue (not recorded which). The receptors were sampled from an adult man with Graves' disease, either hyperthyroidism or ophthalmopathy (not recorded which). Both conserved end residues are part of each CDR3. D genes are given only for firm matches. Clone size is stated in some rows and not others, as once, few, many or a class when expanded.

abundance,v_gene,j_gene,d_gene,CDR3aa,CDR3nt
NA,TRBV20-1,TRBJ2-2,TRBD2,CSARPRLAGTTGELFF,TGCAGTGCTAGACCACGACTAGCTGGGACCACCGGGGAGCTGTTTTTT
NA,TRBV11-2,TRBJ1-2,TRBD1,CASSTVTGGQYGYTF,TGTGCCAGCAGCACAGTAACAGGGGGCCAGTATGGCTACACCTTC
NA,TRBV7-9,TRBJ2-7,TRBD1,CASSPLGTGGFHEQYF,TGTGCCAGCAGCCCATTGGGGACAGGGGGCTTCCACGAGCAGTACTTC
NA,TRBV7-2,TRBJ1-2,TRBD1,CASSVDGDRGGSNYGYTF,TGTGCCAGCAGCGTTGATGGGGACAGGGGAGGCTCTAACTATGGCTACACCTTC
few,TRBV7-2,TRBJ2-7,TRBD1,CASSFHSGTANYEQYF,TGTGCCAGCAGCTTCCACTCCGGGACAGCGAACTACGAGCAGTACTTC
many,TRBV7-2,TRBJ2-2,TRBD2,CASISGGNTGELFF,TGTGCCAGTATTAGCGGGGGGAACACCGGGGAGCTGTTTTTT
NA,TRBV25-1,TRBJ2-5,TRBD2,CASSHGAGVQETQYF,TGTGCCAGCAGCCATGGAGCGGGGGTCCAAGAGACCCAGTACTTC
NA,TRBV25-1,TRBJ2-3,NA,CASGIGGTTDTQYF,TGTGCCAGCGGAATCGGGGGAACCACAGATACGCAGTATTTT
NA,TRBV29-1,TRBJ1-3,NA,CSAARQGNTIYF,TGCAGCGCAGCTAGACAGGGAAACACCATATATTTT
few,TRBV5-1,TRBJ1-1,NA,CASRSGGRDTEAFF,TGCGCCAGCAGGTCGGGGGGAAGGGACACTGAAGCTTTCTTT
NA,TRBV7-9,TRBJ1-2,NA,CASSNWVRANYGYTF,TGTGCCAGCAGTAACTGGGTCAGAGCTAACTATGGCTACACCTTC
NA,TRBV5-4,TRBJ1-1,TRBD1,CASSHPGTANTEAFF,TGTGCCAGCAGCCACCCCGGGACAGCCAACACTGAAGCTTTCTTT
NA,TRBV15,TRBJ2-2,NA,CATRWNTGELFF,TGTGCCACCAGGTGGAACACCGGGGAGCTGTTTTTT
NA,TRBV9,TRBJ2-7,TRBD1,CASSVTMDRGGFYEQYF,TGTGCCAGCAGCGTCACCATGGACAGGGGCGGATTTTACGAGCAGTACTTC
NA,TRBV5-5,TRBJ1-6,NA,CASSFDGSRGSPLHF,TGTGCCAGCAGCTTCGATGGGTCTCGGGGTTCACCCCTCCACTTT
many,TRBV9,TRBJ2-5,NA,CASSVGDQETQYF,TGTGCCAGCAGCGTAGGGGACCAAGAGACCCAGTACTTC
NA,TRBV15,TRBJ2-5,TRBD1,CATSRGTGGETQYF,TGTGCCACCAGCCGAGGGACAGGGGGGGAGACCCAGTACTTC
few,TRBV7-8,TRBJ2-7,NA,CASSQAAGPYEQYF,TGCGCCAGCAGCCAAGCCGCAGGGCCCTACGAGCAGTACTTC
NA,TRBV7-2,TRBJ2-2,TRBD2,CASSAGLAGLGELFF,TGTGCCAGCAGCGCGGGACTAGCGGGTTTGGGGGAGCTGTTTTTT
NA,TRBV28,TRBJ1-4,NA,CASSAVGENEKLFF,TGTGCCAGCAGTGCAGTGGGGGAAAATGAAAAACTGTTTTTT
NA,TRBV20-1,TRBJ1-4,NA,CSARMGSDEKLFF,TGCAGTGCTAGAATGGGCAGTGATGAAAAACTGTTTTTT
few,TRBV5-1,TRBJ1-2,NA,CASSLSPTGVQGYTF,TGCGCCAGCAGCTTGTCCCCCACGGGCGTTCAAGGCTACACCTTC
few,TRBV5-1,TRBJ1-1,TRBD1,CASSFDRGRPEAFF,TGCGCCAGCAGCTTCGACAGGGGGCGCCCTGAAGCTTTCTTT
NA,TRBV2,TRBJ2-6,NA,CASSDTSADKSSGANVLTF,TGTGCCAGCAGTGATACTTCAGCGGACAAGAGCTCTGGGGCCAACGTCCTGACTTTC
NA,TRBV19,TRBJ2-2,TRBD1,CASSTQGPSTTGELFF,TGTGCCAGTAGTACACAGGGGCCGTCGACCACCGGGGAGCTGTTTTTT
NA,TRBV6-6,TRBJ1-5,NA,CASSQGRRGSGNQPQHF,TGTGCCAGCAGTCAGGGGCGAAGAGGGTCTGGCAATCAGCCCCAGCATTTT